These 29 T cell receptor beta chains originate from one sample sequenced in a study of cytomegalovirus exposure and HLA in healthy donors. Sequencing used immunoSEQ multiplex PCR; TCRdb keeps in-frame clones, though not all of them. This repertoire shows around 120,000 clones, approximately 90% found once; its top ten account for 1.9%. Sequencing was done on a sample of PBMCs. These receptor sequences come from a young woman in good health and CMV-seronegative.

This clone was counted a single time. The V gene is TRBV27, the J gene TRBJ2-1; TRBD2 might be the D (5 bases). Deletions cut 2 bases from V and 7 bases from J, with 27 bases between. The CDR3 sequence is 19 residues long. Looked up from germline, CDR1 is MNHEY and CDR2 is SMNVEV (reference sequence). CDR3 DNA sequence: TGTGCCAGCAGTTTAGGGCTTTCCGCGGCTCCGGGGATATCGAATGAGCAGTTCTTC. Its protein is CASSLGLSAAPGISNEQFF.

DNA of the CDR3: TGTGCCAGCACCAAACTTAGTAGCGGGAGGGCCTGGAATGAGCAGTTCTTC. Protein product: CASTKLSSGRAWNEQFF. This sequence joins TRBV7-6 and TRBJ2-1, with 11 bases matching TRBD2. Germline CDR1 SGHVS, CDR2 FNYEAQ. V shed 7 bases and J 7 bases; nucleotides not matched to a gene: 15. This CDR3 comprises 17 residues.

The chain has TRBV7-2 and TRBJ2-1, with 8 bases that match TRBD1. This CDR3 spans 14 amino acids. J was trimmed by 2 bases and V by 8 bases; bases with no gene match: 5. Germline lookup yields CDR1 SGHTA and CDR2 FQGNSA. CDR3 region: CASALGQAYNEQFF. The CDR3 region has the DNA TGTGCCAGCGCCCTGGGACAGGCCTACAATGAGCAGTTCTTC.

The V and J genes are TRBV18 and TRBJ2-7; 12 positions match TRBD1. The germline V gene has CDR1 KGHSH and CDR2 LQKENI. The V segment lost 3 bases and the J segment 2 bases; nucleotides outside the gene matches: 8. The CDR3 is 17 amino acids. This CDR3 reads CASSPGTGGVLTYEQYF. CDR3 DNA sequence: TGTGCCAGCTCACCTGGGACAGGGGGCGTACTTACCTACGAGCAGTACTTC.

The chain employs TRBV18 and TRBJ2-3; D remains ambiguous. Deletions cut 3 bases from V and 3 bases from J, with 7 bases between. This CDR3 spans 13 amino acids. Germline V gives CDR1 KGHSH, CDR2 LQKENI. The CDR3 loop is CASSPRLTDTQYF. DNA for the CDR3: TGTGCCAGCTCACCCAGACTTACAGATACGCAGTATTTT.

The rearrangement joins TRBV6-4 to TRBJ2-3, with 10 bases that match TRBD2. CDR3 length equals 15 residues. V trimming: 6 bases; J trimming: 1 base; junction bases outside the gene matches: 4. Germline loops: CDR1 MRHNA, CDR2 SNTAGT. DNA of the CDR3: TGTGCCAGCAGGGCTACTAGCGGGGGCACAGATACGCAGTATTTT. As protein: CASRATSGGTDTQYF.

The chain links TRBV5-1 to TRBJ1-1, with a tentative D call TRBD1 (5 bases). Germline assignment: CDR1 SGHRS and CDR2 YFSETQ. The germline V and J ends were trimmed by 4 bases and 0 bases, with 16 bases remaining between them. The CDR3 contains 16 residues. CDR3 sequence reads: CASSPTTMGLNTEAFF. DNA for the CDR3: TGCGCCAGCAGCCCAACCACTATGGGGCTGAACACTGAAGCTTTCTTT. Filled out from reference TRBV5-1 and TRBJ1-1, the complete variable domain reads KAGVTQTPRYLIKTRGQQVTLSCSPISGHRSVSWYQQTPGQGLQFLFEYFSETQRNKGNFPGRFSGRQFSNSRSEMNVSTLELGDSALYLCASSPTTMGLNTEAFFGQGTRLTVV.

CDR3 residues: CASRVAGGITGELFF. CDR3 nucleotide sequence: TGTGCCAGCAGAGTAGCGGGGGGAATCACCGGGGAGCTGTTTTTT. V and J are TRBV6-1 and TRBJ2-2; 10 positions agree with TRBD2. Losses at the gene ends were 6 bases for V and 4 bases for J; bases not matched to a gene: 5. The CDR3 is made up of 15 amino acids. CDR1 is MNHNS and CDR2 is SASEGT in the germline V gene.

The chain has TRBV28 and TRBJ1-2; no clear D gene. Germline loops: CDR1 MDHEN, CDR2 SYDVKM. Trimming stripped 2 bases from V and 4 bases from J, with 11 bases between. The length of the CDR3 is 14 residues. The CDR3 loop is CASSLTIASYGYTF. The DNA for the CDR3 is TGTGCCAGCAGTTTAACCATAGCCTCCTATGGCTACACCTTC.

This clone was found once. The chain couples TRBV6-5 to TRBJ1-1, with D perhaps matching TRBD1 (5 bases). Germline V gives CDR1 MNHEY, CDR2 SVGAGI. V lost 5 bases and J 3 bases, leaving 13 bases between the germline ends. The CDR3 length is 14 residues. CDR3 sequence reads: CASSSGEGHTEAFF. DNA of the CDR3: TGTGCCAGCAGTAGCGGGGAGGGGCACACTGAAGCTTTCTTT.

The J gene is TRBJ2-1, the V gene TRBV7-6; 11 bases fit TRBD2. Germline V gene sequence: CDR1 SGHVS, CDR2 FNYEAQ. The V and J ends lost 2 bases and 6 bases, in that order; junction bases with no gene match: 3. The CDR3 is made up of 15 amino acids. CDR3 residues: CASSLLAGGFNEQFF. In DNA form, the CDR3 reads TGTGCCAGCAGCTTACTAGCGGGAGGATTCAATGAGCAGTTCTTC.

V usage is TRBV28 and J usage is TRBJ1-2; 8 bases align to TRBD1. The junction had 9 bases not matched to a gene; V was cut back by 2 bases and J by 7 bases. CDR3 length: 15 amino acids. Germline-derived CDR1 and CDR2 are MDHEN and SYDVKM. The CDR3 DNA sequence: TGTGCCAGCAGTTTAAGTGTGTCAGGGGGCGTTGGCTACACCTTC. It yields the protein CASSLSVSGGVGYTF.

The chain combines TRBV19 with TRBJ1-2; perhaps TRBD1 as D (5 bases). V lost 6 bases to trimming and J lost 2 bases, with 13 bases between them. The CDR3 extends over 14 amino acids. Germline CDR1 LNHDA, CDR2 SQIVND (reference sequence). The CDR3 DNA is TGTGCCAGTAGACCCGGAGGGGCGAACTATGGCTACACCTTC. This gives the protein CASRPGGANYGYTF.

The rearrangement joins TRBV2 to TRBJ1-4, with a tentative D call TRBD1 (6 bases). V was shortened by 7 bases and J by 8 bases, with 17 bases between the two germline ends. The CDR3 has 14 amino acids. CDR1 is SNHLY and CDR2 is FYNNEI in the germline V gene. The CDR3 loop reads CASNWAGAREKLFF. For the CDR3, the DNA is TGTGCCAGCAACTGGGCGGGGGCCAGGGAAAAACTGTTTTTT.

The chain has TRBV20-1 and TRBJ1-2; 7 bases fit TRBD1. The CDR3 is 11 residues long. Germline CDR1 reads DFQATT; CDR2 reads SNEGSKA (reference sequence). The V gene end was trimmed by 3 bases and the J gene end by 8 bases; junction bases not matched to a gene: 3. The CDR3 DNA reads TGCAGTGCTAGGACAGGGTTAGGCTACACCTTC. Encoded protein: CSARTGLGYTF.

As DNA, the CDR3 is TGTGCCAGCAGATGGGGGCTCGACGAGCAGTACTTC. Translating it yields CASRWGLDEQYF. V usage is TRBV28 and J usage is TRBJ2-7, with a weak D call TRBD1 (6 bases). Trimming took 6 bases from V and 5 from J, leaving 11 bases between them. Germline V lookup: CDR1 MDHEN, CDR2 SYDVKM. This CDR3 comprises 12 residues.

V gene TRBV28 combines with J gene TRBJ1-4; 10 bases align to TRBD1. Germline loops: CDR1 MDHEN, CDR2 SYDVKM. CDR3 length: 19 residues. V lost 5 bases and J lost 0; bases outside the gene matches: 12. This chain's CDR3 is CASSLLGQGGSATNEKLFF. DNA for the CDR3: TGTGCCAGCAGTCTATTAGGACAGGGGGGATCTGCAACTAATGAAAAACTGTTTTTT.

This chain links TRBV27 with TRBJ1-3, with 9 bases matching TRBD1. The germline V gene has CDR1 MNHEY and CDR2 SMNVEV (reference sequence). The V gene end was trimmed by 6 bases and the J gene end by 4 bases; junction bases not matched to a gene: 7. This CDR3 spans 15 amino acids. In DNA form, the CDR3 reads TGTGCCAGCAGAACAAACAGGGGGCAGGGAAACACCATATATTTT. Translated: CASRTNRGQGNTIYF.

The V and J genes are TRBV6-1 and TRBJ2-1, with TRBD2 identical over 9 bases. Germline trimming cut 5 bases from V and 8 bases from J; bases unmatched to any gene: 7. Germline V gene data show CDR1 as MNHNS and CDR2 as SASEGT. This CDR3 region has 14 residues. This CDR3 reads CASSPGLASDEQFF. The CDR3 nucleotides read TGTGCCAGCAGTCCGGGACTAGCCTCTGATGAGCAGTTCTTC.

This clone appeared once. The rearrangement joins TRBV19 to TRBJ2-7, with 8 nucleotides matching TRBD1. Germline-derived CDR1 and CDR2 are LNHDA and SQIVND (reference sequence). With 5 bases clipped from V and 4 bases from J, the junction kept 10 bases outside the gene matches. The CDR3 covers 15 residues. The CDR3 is CASSAGQGGWYEQYF. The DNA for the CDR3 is TGTGCCAGTAGTGCCGGACAGGGTGGGTGGTACGAGCAGTACTTC.

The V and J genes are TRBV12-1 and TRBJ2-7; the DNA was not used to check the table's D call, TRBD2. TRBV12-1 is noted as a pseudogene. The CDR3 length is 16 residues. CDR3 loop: CASSTSSGRTSYEQYF. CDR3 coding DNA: TGTGCCAGCAGCACGTCTAGCGGGAGGACCTCCTACGAGCAGTACTTC.

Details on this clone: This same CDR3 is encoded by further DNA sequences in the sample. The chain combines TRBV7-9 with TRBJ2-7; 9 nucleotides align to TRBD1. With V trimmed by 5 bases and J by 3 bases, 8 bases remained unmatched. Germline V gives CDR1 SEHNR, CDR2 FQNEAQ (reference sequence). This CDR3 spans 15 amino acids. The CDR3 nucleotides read TGTGCCAGCAGCCCCCGTCCGGGACAGGGCTACGAGCAGTACTTC. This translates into CASSPRPGQGYEQYF.

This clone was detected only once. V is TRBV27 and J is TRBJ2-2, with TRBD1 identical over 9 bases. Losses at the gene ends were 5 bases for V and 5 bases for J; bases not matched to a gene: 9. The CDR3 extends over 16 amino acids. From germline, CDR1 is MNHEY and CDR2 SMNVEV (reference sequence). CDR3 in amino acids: CASSAHRGRGTGELFF. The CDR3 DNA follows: TGTGCCAGCAGTGCCCACAGGGGGCGAGGAACCGGGGAGCTGTTTTTT.

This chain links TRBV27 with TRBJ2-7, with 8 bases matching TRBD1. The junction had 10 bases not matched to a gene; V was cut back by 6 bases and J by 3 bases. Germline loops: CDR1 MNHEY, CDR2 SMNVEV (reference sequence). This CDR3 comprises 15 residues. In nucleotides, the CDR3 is TGTGCCAGCAGCCCCTCGGACAGGGACCTCTACGAGCAGTACTTC. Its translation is CASSPSDRDLYEQYF.

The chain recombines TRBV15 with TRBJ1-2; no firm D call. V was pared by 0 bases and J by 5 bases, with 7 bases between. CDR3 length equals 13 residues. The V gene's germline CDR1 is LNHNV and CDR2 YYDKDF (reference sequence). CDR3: CATSRDNVYGYTF. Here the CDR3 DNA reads TGTGCCACCAGCAGAGACAATGTGTATGGCTACACCTTC. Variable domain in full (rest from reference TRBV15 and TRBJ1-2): DAMVIQNPRYQVTQFGKPVTLSCSQTLNHNVMYWYQQKSSQAPKLLFHYYDKDFNNEADTPDNFQSRRPNTSFCFLDIRSPGLGDTAMYLCATSRDNVYGYTFGSGTRLTVV.

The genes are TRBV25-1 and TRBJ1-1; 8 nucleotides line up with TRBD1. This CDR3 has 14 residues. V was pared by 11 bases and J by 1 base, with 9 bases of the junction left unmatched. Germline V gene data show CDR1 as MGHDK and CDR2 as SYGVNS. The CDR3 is CASRTGWGNTEAFF. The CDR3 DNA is TGTGCCTCACGGACAGGGTGGGGGAACACTGAAGCTTTCTTT.

As DNA, the CDR3 is TGTGCCAGCAGCGACTGGATGGCGGGCACTGAAGCTTTCTTT. Protein product: CASSDWMAGTEAFF. The genes are TRBV7-9 and TRBJ1-1; D call uncertain. The CDR3 contains 14 residues. V was cut by 5 bases and J by 4 bases, with 14 bases left in between. The germline V gene encodes CDR1 SEHNR and CDR2 FQNEAQ (reference sequence). Based on the CDR3 plus reference TRBV7-9 and TRBJ1-1, the full variable domain is DTGVSQNPRHKITKRGQNVTFRCDPISEHNRLYWYRQTLGQGPEFLTYFQNEAQLEKSRLLSDRFSAERPKGSFSTLEIQRTEQGDSAMYLCASSDWMAGTEAFFGQGTRLTVV.

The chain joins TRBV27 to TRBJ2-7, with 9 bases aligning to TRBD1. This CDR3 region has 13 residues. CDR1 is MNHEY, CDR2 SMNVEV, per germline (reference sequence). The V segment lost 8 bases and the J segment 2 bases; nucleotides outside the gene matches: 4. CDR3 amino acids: CASSGTGPYEQYF. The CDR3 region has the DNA TGTGCCAGCTCCGGGACAGGGCCCTACGAGCAGTACTTC.

CDR3: CASSRLAGLLSSYEQYF. Here the CDR3 DNA reads TGTGCCAGCAGCCGACTAGCGGGGCTATTAAGCTCCTACGAGCAGTACTTC. The chain links TRBV28 to TRBJ2-7; TRBD2 agrees at 11 bases. The CDR3 is 17 amino acids. Germline CDR1 MDHEN, CDR2 SYDVKM. The trim removed 6 bases at V and 0 bases at J, leaving 10 bases unmatched.